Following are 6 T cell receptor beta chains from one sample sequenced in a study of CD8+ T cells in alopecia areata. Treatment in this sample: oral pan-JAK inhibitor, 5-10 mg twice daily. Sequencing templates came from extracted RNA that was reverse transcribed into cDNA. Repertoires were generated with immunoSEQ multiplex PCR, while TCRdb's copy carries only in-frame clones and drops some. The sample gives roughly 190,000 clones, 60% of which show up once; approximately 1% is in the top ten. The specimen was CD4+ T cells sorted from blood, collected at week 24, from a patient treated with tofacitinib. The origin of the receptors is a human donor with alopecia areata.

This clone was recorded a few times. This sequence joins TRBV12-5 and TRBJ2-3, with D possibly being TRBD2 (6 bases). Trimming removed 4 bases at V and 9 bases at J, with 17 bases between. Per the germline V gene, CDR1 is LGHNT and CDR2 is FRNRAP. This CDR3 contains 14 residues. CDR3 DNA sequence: TGTGCTAGTGGTTCGCCCCCCGCTGGGGGGACGCAGTATTTT. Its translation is CASGSPPAGGTQYF.

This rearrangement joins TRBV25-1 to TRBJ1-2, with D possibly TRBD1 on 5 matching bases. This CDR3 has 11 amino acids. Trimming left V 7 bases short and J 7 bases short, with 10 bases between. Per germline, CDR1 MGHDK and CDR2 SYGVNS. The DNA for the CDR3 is TGTGCCAGCACAGGGTTACGTGGCTACACCTTC. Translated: CASTGLRGYTF.

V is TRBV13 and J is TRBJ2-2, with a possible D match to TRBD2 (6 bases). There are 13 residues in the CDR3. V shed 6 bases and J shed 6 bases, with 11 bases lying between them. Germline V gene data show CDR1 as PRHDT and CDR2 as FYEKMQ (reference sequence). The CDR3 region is CASSFRLAGELFF. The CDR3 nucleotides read TGTGCCAGCAGTTTCAGACTAGCCGGGGAGCTGTTTTTT.

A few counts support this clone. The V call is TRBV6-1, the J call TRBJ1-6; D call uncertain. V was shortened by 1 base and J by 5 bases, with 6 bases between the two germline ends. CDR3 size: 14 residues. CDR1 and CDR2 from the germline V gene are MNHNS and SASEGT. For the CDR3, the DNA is TGTGCCAGCAGTGAAGGACTGAATAATTCACCCCTCCACTTT. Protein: CASSEGLNNSPLHF.

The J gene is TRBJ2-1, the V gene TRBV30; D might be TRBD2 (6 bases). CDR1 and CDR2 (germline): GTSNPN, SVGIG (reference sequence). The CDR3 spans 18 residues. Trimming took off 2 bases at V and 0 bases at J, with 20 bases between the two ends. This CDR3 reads CAWSLTLIGGASYNEQFF. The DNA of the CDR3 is TGTGCCTGGAGTCTAACCTTGATCGGCGGGGCCTCCTACAATGAGCAGTTCTTC.

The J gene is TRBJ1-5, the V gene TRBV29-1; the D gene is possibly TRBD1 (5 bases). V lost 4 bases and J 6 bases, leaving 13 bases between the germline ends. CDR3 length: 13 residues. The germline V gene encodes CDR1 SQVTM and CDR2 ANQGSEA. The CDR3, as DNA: TGCAGCGTTGGCCAGGGATTAGGTCAGCCCCAGCATTTT. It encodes CSVGQGLGQPQHF.